This T cell receptor beta chain was retrieved from a study of control samples from healthy donors and cancer patients. Here immunoSEQ multiplex PCR was the method, and the copy in TCRdb shows in-frame clones only, minus some. Of around 68,000 clones listed, more than 80% are singletons. Germline lookup yields CDR1 SNHLY and CDR2 FYNNEI. V gave up 6 bases and J gave up 5 bases, with 10 bases separating them. This CDR3 is built from 12 residues. Sequencing was carried out using blood. The clonotype originates from a man between 45 and 60 years old in good health. This chain connects TRBV2 to TRBJ2-5, with D perhaps matching TRBD2 (5 bases). The chain's CDR3 is CASRFEGETQYF. The CDR3 region has the DNA TGTGCCAGCAGGTTCGAGGGCGAGACCCAGTACTTC.